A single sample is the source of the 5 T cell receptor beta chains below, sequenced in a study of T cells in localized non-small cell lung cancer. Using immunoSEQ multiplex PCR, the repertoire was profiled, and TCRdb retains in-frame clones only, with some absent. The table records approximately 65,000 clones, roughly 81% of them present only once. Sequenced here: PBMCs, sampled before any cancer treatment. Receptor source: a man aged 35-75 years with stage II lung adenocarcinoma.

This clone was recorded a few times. This CDR3 is CASSEGEGLGYTF. The CDR3 DNA is TGTGCCAGCAGCGAGGGAGAGGGACTAGGCTACACCTTC. V gene TRBV9 combines with J gene TRBJ1-2; TRBD1 is a possible D gene (5 bases). Per the germline V gene, CDR1 is SGDLS and CDR2 is YYNGEE. The CDR3 spans 13 residues. With 3 bases removed from V and 8 bases from J, the gap between germline ends came to 14 bases.

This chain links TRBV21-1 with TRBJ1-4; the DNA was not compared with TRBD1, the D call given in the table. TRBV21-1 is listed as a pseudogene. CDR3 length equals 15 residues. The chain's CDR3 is CASSKSQITNEKLFF. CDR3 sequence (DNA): TGTGCCAGCAGCAAATCTCAGATAACTAATGAAAAACTGTTTTTT.

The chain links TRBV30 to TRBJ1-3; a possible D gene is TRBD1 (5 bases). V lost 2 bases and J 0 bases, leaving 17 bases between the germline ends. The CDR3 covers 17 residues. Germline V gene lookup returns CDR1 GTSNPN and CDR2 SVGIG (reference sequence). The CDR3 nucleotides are TGTGCCTGGAGTCACGGAACACAGGTATCCTCTGGAAACACCATATATTTT. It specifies CAWSHGTQVSSGNTIYF.

CDR3 coding DNA: TGTGCCAGCAGCTTGACGGCACAGCACCTCTATGGCTACACCTTC. Translation: CASSLTAQHLYGYTF. The rearrangement joins TRBV5-8 to TRBJ1-2, with no clear D. CDR1 and CDR2 from the germline V gene are SGHTS and YDEGEE. The ends were cut back, 1 base at V and 4 bases at J, with 14 bases in the middle. The CDR3 sequence is 15 residues long.

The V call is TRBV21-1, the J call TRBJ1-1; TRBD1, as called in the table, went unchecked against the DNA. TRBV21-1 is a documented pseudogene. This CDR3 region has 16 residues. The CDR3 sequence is CASSKKVGQGWTEAFF. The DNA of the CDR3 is TGTGCCAGCAGCAAAAAAGTAGGACAGGGTTGGACTGAAGCTTTCTTT.